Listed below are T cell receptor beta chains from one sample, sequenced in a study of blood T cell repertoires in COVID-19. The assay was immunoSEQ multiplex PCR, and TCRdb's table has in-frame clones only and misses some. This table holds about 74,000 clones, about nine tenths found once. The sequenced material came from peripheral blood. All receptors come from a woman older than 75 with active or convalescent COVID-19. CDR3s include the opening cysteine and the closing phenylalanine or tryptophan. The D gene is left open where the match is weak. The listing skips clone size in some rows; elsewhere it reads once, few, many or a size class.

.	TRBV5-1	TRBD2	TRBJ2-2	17	TGCGCCAGCAGCTTGGAGACTAGCGGGCCCAACCGGGCAGGGCTGTTTTTT	CASSLETSGPNRAGLFF
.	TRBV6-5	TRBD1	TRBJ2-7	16	TGTGCCAGCAGTTCCCCGGGACAGAGGGGGACCTACGAGCAGTACTTC	CASSSPGQRGTYEQYF
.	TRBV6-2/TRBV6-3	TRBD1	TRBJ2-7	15	TGTGCCAGCAGCGAATCTCCGACAGGGGTCTACGAGCAGTACTTC	CASSESPTGVYEQYF
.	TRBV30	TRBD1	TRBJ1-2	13	TGTGCCTGGAGTGTAGACAGGGAGGATGGCTACACCTTC	CAWSVDREDGYTF
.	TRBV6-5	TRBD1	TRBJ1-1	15	TGTGCCAGCAGCCTATCCGGGACAGAGAACACTGAAGCTTTCTTT	CASSLSGTENTEAFF
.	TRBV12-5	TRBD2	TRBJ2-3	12	TGTGCTACCGCGGGGGGCACAGATACGCAGTATTTT	CATAGGTDTQYF
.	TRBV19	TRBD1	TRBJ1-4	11	TGTGCCAGTAGTAAGGGACAGGAGAAGATATTT	CASSKGQEKIF
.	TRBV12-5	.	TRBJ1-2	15	TGTGCTAGTGGTTTTGCGACAGAAGCTAACTATGGCTACACCTTC	CASGFATEANYGYTF
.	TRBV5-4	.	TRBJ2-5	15	TGTGCCAGCAGTTCCTTCCCAGCGTACCAAGAGACCCAGTACTTC	CASSSFPAYQETQYF
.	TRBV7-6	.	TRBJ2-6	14	TGTGCCAGCAGCTCCCACTCTGGGGCCAACGTCCTGACTTTC	CASSSHSGANVLTF
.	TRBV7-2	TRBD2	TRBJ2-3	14	TGTGCCAGCAGCACGAGAAGCGGGGGGGATACGCAGTATTTT	CASSTRSGGDTQYF
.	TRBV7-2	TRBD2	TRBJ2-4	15	TGTGCCAGCAGCTTCAGCGGGGATTCCAAAAACATTCAGTACTTC	CASSFSGDSKNIQYF
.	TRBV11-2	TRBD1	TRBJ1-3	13	TGTGCCAGTTCGACAGGGTCTGGAAACACCATATATTTT	CASSTGSGNTIYF
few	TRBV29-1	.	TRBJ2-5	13	TGCAGCGTTAACAGGGTTATAGCAGAGACCCAGTACTTC	CSVNRVIAETQYF
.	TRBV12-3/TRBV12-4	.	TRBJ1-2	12	TGTGCCAGCGCGGGAACTAACTATGGCTACACCTTC	CASAGTNYGYTF
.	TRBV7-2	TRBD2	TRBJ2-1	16	TGTGCCAGCAGCTTACAGGCTCAGGGACTAGCTAATGAGCAGTTCTTC	CASSLQAQGLANEQFF
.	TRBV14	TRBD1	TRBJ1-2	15	TGTGCCAGCAGCCTACAGGGGGGAGACCCCTTGGGCTACACCTTC	CASSLQGGDPLGYTF
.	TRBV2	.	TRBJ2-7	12	TGTGCCAGCAGTGAACTGTCCTCCGAGCAGTACTTC	CASSELSSEQYF
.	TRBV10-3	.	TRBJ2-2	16	TGTGCCATCAGTGAGCTAGGGGGAGGGATGCCCGGGGAGCTGTTTTTT	CAISELGGGMPGELFF
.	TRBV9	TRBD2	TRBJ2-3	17	TGTGCCAGCAGCCCCACTTGGCGGGGGGGGGTCAATGTTGCGCAGTATTTT	CASSPTWRGGVNVAQYF
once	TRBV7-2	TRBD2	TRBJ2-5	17	TGTGCCAGCAGCAGGGGACTAGCGGGGGCGAACCAAGAGACCCAGTACTTC	CASSRGLAGANQETQYF
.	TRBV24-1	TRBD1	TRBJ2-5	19	TGTGCCACCAGTGGCCTGGCGGAGCCGGGACAGGGGATTGGTGAGACCCAGTACTTC	CATSGLAEPGQGIGETQYF
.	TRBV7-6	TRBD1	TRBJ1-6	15	TGTGCCAGCAGCGGATACCGGGACAGCAATTCACCCCTCCACTTT	CASSGYRDSNSPLHF
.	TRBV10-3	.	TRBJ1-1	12	TGTGCCACCAAGCTTGACAGCTTAGAAGCTTTCTTT	CATKLDSLEAFF
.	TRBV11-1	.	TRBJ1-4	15	TGTGCCAGCATTGGGGAGGGAGGAGACAATGAAAAACTGTTTTTT	CASIGEGGDNEKLFF
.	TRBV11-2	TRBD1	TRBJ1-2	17	TGTGCCAGCAGCTTAGCTGTCTACCCGGGACAGGGGCAGGGCTACACCTTC	CASSLAVYPGQGQGYTF
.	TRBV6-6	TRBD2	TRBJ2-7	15	TGTGCCAGCAGTTATTCGGCGGGGGGGTGGTACGAGCAGTACTTC	CASSYSAGGWYEQYF
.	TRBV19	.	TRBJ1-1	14	TGTGCCAGTAGTATCGTTGGCCTCCAACGTGGAGCTTTCTTT	CASSIVGLQRGAFF
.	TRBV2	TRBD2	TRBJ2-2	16	TGTGCCAGCAGTGAAGAACTAGCGGCGAACACCGGGGAGCTGTTTTTT	CASSEELAANTGELFF
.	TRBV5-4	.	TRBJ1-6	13	TGTGCCAGCAAGCTTGATGGTAATTCACCCCTCCACTTT	CASKLDGNSPLHF
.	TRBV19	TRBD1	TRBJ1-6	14	TGTGCCAGTAATCCGACAGGGGGCAATTCACCCCTCCACTTT	CASNPTGGNSPLHF
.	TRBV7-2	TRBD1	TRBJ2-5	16	TGTGCCAGCAGCTTTGGGGAGTTGGACAGGGTTGAGACCCAGTACTTC	CASSFGELDRVETQYF
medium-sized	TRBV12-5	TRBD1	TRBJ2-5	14	TGTGCTAGTGGCCCGGGACAGGGGATGGTGACCCAGTACTTC	CASGPGQGMVTQYF
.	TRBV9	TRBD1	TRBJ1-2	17	TGTGCCAGCACCCAGAATTTAGGGACAGGGGGCCTCTATGGCTACACCTTC	CASTQNLGTGGLYGYTF
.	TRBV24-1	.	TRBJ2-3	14	TGTGCCACCAGTGATTCAGGAGGGTCAGATACGCAGTATTTT	CATSDSGGSDTQYF
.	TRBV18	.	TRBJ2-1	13	TGTGCCAGCTCACCGGACGGGGACAATGAGCAGTTCTTC	CASSPDGDNEQFF
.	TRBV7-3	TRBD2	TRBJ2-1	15	TGTGCCAGCAGCTTAATTAGCGGGGGACACAATGAGCAGTTCTTC	CASSLISGGHNEQFF
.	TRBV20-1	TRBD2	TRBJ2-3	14	TGCAGTGCTAGTCTAGCGGGGGGGCTGAATACGCAGTATTTT	CSASLAGGLNTQYF
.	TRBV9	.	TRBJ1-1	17	TGTGCCAGCAGCGTAGCTGAATTCGACGGCCAGGGCACTGAAGCTTTCTTT	CASSVAEFDGQGTEAFF
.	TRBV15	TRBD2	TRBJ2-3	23	TGTGCCACCAGCAGAGTACCAAGAGGGGGACTAGTCTTTCCGGGGGCAAGCACAGATACGCAGTATTTT	CATSRVPRGGLVFPGASTDTQYF
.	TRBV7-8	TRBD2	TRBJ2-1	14	TGTGCCAGCAGCTTAGAGTCGACGGGGGGGGTCTGGTTCTTC	CASSLESTGGVWFF
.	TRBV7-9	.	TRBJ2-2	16	TGTGCCAGCAGCGTTACGGGGATGGGTATCACCGGGGAGCTGTTTTTT	CASSVTGMGITGELFF
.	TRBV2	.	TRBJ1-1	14	TGTGCCAGCAGTGTCTACGGGATGGTCACTGAAGCTTTCTTT	CASSVYGMVTEAFF
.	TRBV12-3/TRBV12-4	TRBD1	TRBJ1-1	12	TGTGCCAGCAGTAGGGACAGGGAGTCGGCTTTCTTT	CASSRDRESAFF
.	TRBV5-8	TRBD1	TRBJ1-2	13	TGTGCCAGCAGCTTGGACAGGGGGGATGGCTACACCTTC	CASSLDRGDGYTF
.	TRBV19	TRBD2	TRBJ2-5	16	TGTGCCAGTAGTATAGATCTAGCGGGGGGACTCGAGACCCAGTACTTC	CASSIDLAGGLETQYF
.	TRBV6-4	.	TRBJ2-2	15	TGTGCCAGCAGACAAGAATGGGGGGACACCGGGGAGCTGTTTTTT	CASRQEWGDTGELFF
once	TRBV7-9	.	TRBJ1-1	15	TGTGCCAGCAGCTTAGTTTACAGGGCTAACACTGAAGCTTTCTTT	CASSLVYRANTEAFF